This TCR beta chain was sequenced during a study of blood T cell repertoires in COVID-19 (dated by TCRdb to about 2020). The study in broad terms: Collaborator samples came from the United States, Italy and Spain and covered acute and convalescent phases of COVID-19. The samples were drawn from the first 160 participants of the ongoing ImmuneRACE study and from 950 to 1,500 subjects provided by 6 global collaborators. The repertoires were released in a freely available public database intended as a resource for research on the immune response to SARS-CoV-2. Sample metadata almost always included a de-identified subject ID, COVID-19 status, age in years and sex. The prospective study material was composed of cDNA or gDNA derived from T cells, B-cell-depleted T cells, or PBMCs. Subjects who had been exposed to COVID-19, were actively infected with it, or had recovered from it provided the deeply sampled blood TCRbeta repertoires that made up the dataset. Where available, HLA class I and class II types were taken from metadata supplied by the sample provider and were not determined by assay-based typing. The investigation overall reported the following: Clinical and demographic metadata were provided uncurated, with the amount varying by source and participant.

The immunoSEQ Assay, a bias-controlled multiplex PCR, was used to amplify TCRbeta CDR3 regions from genomic DNA. As for the original processing: The number of nucleated cells in each sample was estimated by amplification of reference gene primers within the assay. To quantify the absolute abundance of each unique TCRbeta CDR3 rearrangement, sequence reads were collapsed and filtered. For each sample, productive Simpson clonality was calculated as the square root of Simpson's diversity index across productive rearrangements. TCRdb mirrors the immuneACCESS table, restricted to in-frame sequences. Some clones are absent from its copies; in checked studies, under half trace to an unresolved V gene, and the reason for the others is unknown. V and J calls and clone size come straight from that table; D and trimming were deduced from the DNA. For this sample there are 210,000 or so clones; 80% appear just once. Together, the top ten hold under 4.5% of the sample.

Comments on this clone: Its antigen specificity is not known. The input lacks base qualities; no much larger clone sits a single base away.

In the prospective study, participants were roughly 18 to 100 years old, resided in about two dozen geographic areas of the United States, and were enrolled through a virtual design. In the prospective study, cohorts were assigned on the basis of participant-reported clinical history obtained from a screening survey and a study questionnaire. Each participant in the prospective study had whole blood, serum and a nasopharyngeal or oropharyngeal swab collected by mobile phlebotomists. Prospective study participants could optionally give additional blood draws and questionnaires over an approximately two-month period. Before DNA extraction, prospective study blood samples were shipped either frozen or at room temperature. The germline V gene gives CDR1 as WSHSY and CDR2 as SAAADI. CDR3 length: 15 amino acids, cysteine to phenylalanine. Just CDR3 DNA is preserved here, 45 bases in frame from base 1. A distance of 18 bases separates the germline ends of V and J, which lose 6 bases and 4 bases respectively.

Here the chain combines TRBV10-2 and TRBJ2-5; a tentative D call is TRBD2 (6 bases match). This sequence was found in a man aged 30 to 39 with acute COVID-19. The sequenced material came from PBMCs or T cells enriched from blood (not recorded which). The CDR3 reads CASRNRGTKGETQYF. The nucleotides read TGCGCCAGCAGGAATCGGGGGACCAAGGGAGAGACCCAGTACTTC.